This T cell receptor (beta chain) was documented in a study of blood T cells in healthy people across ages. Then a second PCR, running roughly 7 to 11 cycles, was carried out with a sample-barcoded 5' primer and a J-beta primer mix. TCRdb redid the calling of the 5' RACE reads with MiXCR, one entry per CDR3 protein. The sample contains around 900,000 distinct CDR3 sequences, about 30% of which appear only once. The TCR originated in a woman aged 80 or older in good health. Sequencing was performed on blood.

The CDR3 nucleotides read TGCGCCAGCAGCCAGCCTAGCGGACTCTCCTACAATGAGCAGTTCTTC. Encoded protein: CASSQPSGLSYNEQFF. V is TRBV4-1 and J is TRBJ2-1, with 7 bases aligning to TRBD2. The CDR3 contains 16 residues. With 3 bases clipped from V and 0 bases from J, the junction kept 5 bases outside the gene matches. Germline CDR1 MGHRA, CDR2 YSYEKL.